What follows are 11 T cell receptor beta chains derived from one specimen sequenced in a study of a mutant IDH1 vaccine in newly diagnosed glioma. Time point described: week 11, during vaccination. Vaccination comprised doses that each held 300 ug of mutant IDH1 20-mer peptide, plus topical imiquimod. Their antigens are not known. Repertoires were generated with immunoSEQ multiplex PCR, while TCRdb's copy carries only in-frame clones and drops some. The sample gives 35,000 or so clones, over 70% of which show up once; roughly 15% is in the top ten. Sequencing was performed on peripheral blood mononuclear cells (PBMCs), taken from a glioma patient whose treatment included an IDH1 peptide vaccine. Receptors originate from a woman aged 25-40 years with glioma. Some clones in this sample may be carry-over from other donors' samples.

In this sample, this clone turned up once. The rearrangement uses TRBV29-1 and TRBJ2-5; TRBD1 matches at 10 bases. CDR1 SQVTM and CDR2 ANQGSEA come from the germline V gene. The J segment lost 6 bases and the V segment lost 5 bases, leaving 9 bases of the junction unmatched. This CDR3 contains 14 residues. The CDR3 DNA follows: TGCAGCGTTTCGACCGGACAGGGGGAAAAGACCCAGTACTTC. Its protein is CSVSTGQGEKTQYF.

This clone was found once. The V call is TRBV30, the J call TRBJ2-1, with D possibly TRBD1 on 5 matching bases. This CDR3 spans 15 amino acids. In germline, CDR1 is GTSNPN, CDR2 SVGIG (reference sequence). Trimming took 4 bases from V and 4 from J, leaving 17 bases between them. The CDR3 sequence is CAWTEVVRDYNEQFF. The DNA of the CDR3 is TGTGCCTGGACCGAGGTTGTCAGGGATTACAATGAGCAGTTCTTC.

The CDR3 is CASSPPGHQFYEQYF. The CDR3 nucleotides read TGTGCCAGCAGCCCACCGGGACACCAATTCTACGAGCAGTACTTC. The V and J genes are TRBV28 and TRBJ2-7; D may be TRBD1 (6 bases). Per the germline V gene, CDR1 is MDHEN and CDR2 is SYDVKM. The CDR3 sequence is 15 residues long. With 6 bases removed from V and 3 bases from J, the gap between germline ends came to 18 bases. The variable domain in full, completed from reference TRBV28 and TRBJ2-7, reads DVKVTQSSRYLVKRTGEKVFLECVQDMDHENMFWYRQDPGLGLRLIYFSYDVKMKEKGDIPEGYSVSREKKERFSLILESASTNQTSMYLCASSPPGHQFYEQYFGPGTRLTVT.

This clone has only one observation. This sequence joins TRBV10-1 and TRBJ2-1; no firm D call. This CDR3 has 14 amino acids. Germline V lookup: CDR1 WNHNN, CDR2 SYGVQD (reference sequence). V lost 2 bases and J lost 3, with 8 bases in between. The CDR3 DNA follows: TGCGCCAGCAGTGAGGCCGCTGTCTACAATGAGCAGTTCTTC. As protein: CASSEAAVYNEQFF.

CDR3 sequence reads: CASSQYGPNYGYTF. CDR3 DNA: TGCGCCAGCAGCCAATACGGCCCCAACTATGGCTACACCTTC. The gene calls are TRBV4-1 and TRBJ1-2; no reliable D call. The CDR3 covers 14 residues. The V and J ends lost 2 bases and 2 bases respectively, with 9 bases between them. The germline gives CDR1 MGHRA, CDR2 YSYEKL.

V gene TRBV19 combines with J gene TRBJ1-1; D ambiguous. The V end was cut by 1 base, the J end by 1 base, with 7 bases between. The germline V gene has CDR1 LNHDA and CDR2 SQIVND (reference sequence). The CDR3 loop spans 14 amino acids. CDR3 nucleotides: TGTGCCAGTAGTATAGTCGGAGCGAACACTGAAGCTTTCTTT. This translates into CASSIVGANTEAFF.

The chain couples TRBV2 to TRBJ1-4, with 9 bases that match TRBD1. The germline CDR1 and CDR2 sequences are SNHLY and FYNNEI. The V and J ends lost 8 bases and 11 bases, in that order; junction bases with no gene match: 15. The CDR3 is 15 amino acids. CDR3 nucleotides: TGTGCCAGCGCTTACCGGGGGACAGGGTTTGAGAAACTGTTTTTT. It codes for CASAYRGTGFEKLFF. The full variable domain, with the rest looked up from reference TRBV2 and TRBJ1-4, is EPEVTQTPSHQVTQMGQEVILRCVPISNHLYFYWYRQILGQKVEFLVSFYNNEISEKSEIFDDQFSVERPDGSNFTLKIRSTKLEDSAMYFCASAYRGTGFEKLFFGSGTQLSVL.

V gene TRBV19 combines with J gene TRBJ1-1, with TRBD1 matching over 8 bases. V dropped 6 bases and J dropped 2; count of bases not matched to a gene: 8. The CDR3 totals 15 residues. CDR1 is LNHDA and CDR2 is SQIVND in the germline V gene (reference sequence). Here the CDR3 DNA reads TGTGCCAGTAGGACACCCGGGACAGGTAACACTGAAGCTTTCTTT. Translation gives CASRTPGTGNTEAFF.

The chain links TRBV19 to TRBJ2-1; either TRBD1 or TRBD2 may fit D (5 bases each). This CDR3 is built from 13 residues. Germline CDR1 is LNHDA and CDR2 is SQIVND (reference sequence). With 5 bases removed from V and 8 bases from J, the gap between germline ends came to 13 bases. Written as DNA, the CDR3 is TGTGCCAGTAGTCTGGGACCTGTGGATGAGCAGTTCTTC. Its translation: CASSLGPVDEQFF.

The J gene is TRBJ1-4, the V gene TRBV6-1, with 8 bases identical to TRBD1. In germline, CDR1 is MNHNS, CDR2 SASEGT. J lost 8 bases, V lost 5 bases, and 7 bases had no gene match. The CDR3 has 14 residues. CDR3 loop: CASSPTGGDEKLFF. CDR3 bases: TGTGCCAGCAGTCCTACAGGGGGGGACGAAAAACTGTTTTTT.

As DNA, the CDR3 is TGTGCCTGGAGTCCCCCCCAAGGGGTCGGCTATGGCTACACCTTC. This codes for CAWSPPQGVGYGYTF. This sequence joins TRBV30 and TRBJ1-2, with D maybe TRBD1 (5 bases). Trimming removed 2 bases from V and 4 bases from J, with 17 bases in between. The CDR3 length is 15 residues. Germline CDR1 and CDR2: GTSNPN and SVGIG (reference sequence).